This T cell receptor (beta chain) was retrieved from a study of sequential checkpoint blockade in melanoma. Between the trimmed V and J ends, which lost 6 bases and 7 bases, there was a span of 12 bases. CDR3 length: 12 residues. Looked up from germline, CDR1 is MNHNS and CDR2 is SASEGT. This clone is termed medium-sized. The treatment denotes: randomized to nivolumab then ipilimumab (arm A) or the reverse (arm B). From thawed PBMCs, live CD3+CD8+ cells negative for CD19 and CD56 were sorted. The method was immunoSEQ multiplex PCR; TCRdb's version includes in-frame clones alone and lacks a portion of them. Among under 40,000 clones listed, approximately 90% were seen once.

The material was CD8+ T cells sorted from blood (inferred from file names), obtained from a patient given nivolumab and ipilimumab in sequence. The sequence came from a human donor with melanoma. The V and J genes are TRBV6-1 and TRBJ1-2, with D uncertain. This CDR3 is CASSTGIPGYTF. CDR3 DNA sequence: TGTGCCAGCAGCACGGGAATCCCTGGCTACACCTTC.